Below, 6 T cell receptor beta chains from the same sample are listed, as sequenced in a study of T cells in tumors and immune-related adverse events. Some clones are missing from TCRdb's copy, which holds only in-frame ones; the method was immunoSEQ multiplex PCR. The data hold 20,000 to 25,000 clones, with around 90% observed a single time. The specimen comprised lymph node tissue, sampled from a patient treated with anti-PD-1 therapy. The receptors originated from a female donor with metastatic renal cell carcinoma.

This sequence joins TRBV30 and TRBJ2-3, with D perhaps TRBD2 (6 bases). CDR3 size: 14 residues. CDR1 GTSNPN and CDR2 SVGIG come from the germline V gene (reference sequence). Trimming left V 0 bases short and J 6 bases short, with 13 bases between. The CDR3 nucleotides are TGTGCCTGGAGTGTTGACGGGAGTGGGGATACGCAGTATTTT. Translating gives CAWSVDGSGDTQYF. Using reference TRBV30 and TRBJ2-3 for the parts outside the CDR3, the full variable domain is SQTIHQWPATLVQPVGSPLSLECTVEGTSNPNLYWYRQAAGRGLQLLFYSVGIGQISSEVPQNLSASRPQDRQFILSSKKLLLSDSGFYLCAWSVDGSGDTQYFGPGTRLTVL.

The chain joins TRBV29-1 to TRBJ2-5, with D uncertain. The V end lost 4 bases, the J end lost 4 bases, and 10 bases lay between the germline ends. The V gene's germline CDR1 is SQVTM and CDR2 ANQGSEA. The CDR3 consists of 12 residues. The CDR3 loop is CSVVGSGETQYF. For the CDR3, the DNA is TGCAGCGTTGTTGGTTCTGGAGAGACCCAGTACTTC. The full variable domain, its missing parts supplied by reference TRBV29-1 and TRBJ2-5, is SAVISQKPSRDICQRGTSLTIQCQVDSQVTMMFWYRQQPGQSLTLIATANQGSEATYESGFVIDKFPISRPNLTFSTLTVSNMSPEDSSIYLCSVVGSGETQYFGPGTRLLVL.

The V gene is TRBV2, the J gene TRBJ2-5; TRBD2 aligns across 8 bases. Germline CDR1 SNHLY, CDR2 FYNNEI. Germline trimming cut 3 bases from V and 7 bases from J; bases unmatched to any gene: 10. The CDR3 totals 15 residues. CDR3 bases: TGTGCCAGCAGTGACCGACGGGGACTAGGGGGGACCCAGTACTTC. This encodes CASSDRRGLGGTQYF. Full variable domain (missing parts from reference TRBV2 and TRBJ2-5): EPEVTQTPSHQVTQMGQEVILRCVPISNHLYFYWYRQILGQKVEFLVSFYNNEISEKSEIFDDQFSVERPDGSNFTLKIRSTKLEDSAMYFCASSDRRGLGGTQYFGPGTRLLVL.

This chain uses TRBV2 with TRBJ2-7; D possibly corresponds to TRBD2 (6 bases). V shed 6 bases and J shed 2 bases, with 23 bases lying between them. The germline CDR1 and CDR2 sequences are SNHLY and FYNNEI. CDR3 length: 17 residues. The CDR3 DNA follows: TGTGCCAGCAGCTCGCTCTGGTATCGGGAGCGCGCCTACGAGCAGTACTTC. Protein product: CASSSLWYRERAYEQYF.

The V and J genes are TRBV11-3 and TRBJ1-3; D gene unclear. The germline V and J ends were trimmed by 5 bases and 5 bases, with 7 bases remaining between them. The CDR3 has 12 residues. The germline gives CDR1 SGHNT, CDR2 YENEEA. The CDR3 loop reads CASSPARNTIYF. The CDR3 coding sequence is TGTGCCAGCAGCCCAGCCCGAAACACCATATATTTT.

J is TRBJ2-3 and V is TRBV6-6; D not resolved. In germline, CDR1 is MNHNY, CDR2 SVGAGI (reference sequence). This CDR3 has 14 amino acids. Trimming removed 1 base at V and 0 bases at J, with 5 bases between. In DNA form, the CDR3 reads TGTGCCAGCAGTTACTATCAGAGCACAGATACGCAGTATTTT. Amino acids: CASSYYQSTDTQYF.